These 30 T cell receptor beta chains originate from one sample sequenced in a study of T-cell memory formation after mild COVID-19. TCRdb independently ran MiXCR on the 5' RACE reads; one entry per CDR3 protein. The sample includes fewer than 600,000 distinct CDR3 sequences, roughly 20% of them seen just once. The sequencing sample was made of PBMCs or a T cell subset sorted from them (not recorded which). These receptors came from an adult woman who had mild COVID-19 (a few samples of this study predate the infection). Cell type and time point are not known.

This clonotype was recorded a few times. The rearrangement joins TRBV5-4 to TRBJ1-1, with D perhaps TRBD1 (6 bases). Germline CDR1 and CDR2: SGHNT and YYREEE (reference sequence). V lost 0 bases and J 8 bases, leaving 14 bases between the germline ends. CDR3 length equals 14 residues. CDR3 nucleotides: TGTGCCAGCAGCTTGGATCTCAGGGGACGCGAAGCTTTCTTT. Translated: CASSLDLRGREAFF.

The chain recombines TRBV30 with TRBJ1-2; 7 bases match TRBD1. This CDR3 is built from 14 residues. In germline, CDR1 is GTSNPN, CDR2 SVGIG (reference sequence). J was trimmed by 2 bases and V by 5 bases; bases with no gene match: 8. In nucleotides, the CDR3 is TGTGCCTGGTCTAGGGGGCCCTTCAACTATGGCTACACCTTC. This gives the protein CAWSRGPFNYGYTF.

The chain joins TRBV5-6 to TRBJ2-7; TRBD2 is a possible D gene (5 bases). V dropped 4 bases and J dropped 2 bases, with 16 bases sitting between them. In germline, CDR1 is SGHDT, CDR2 YYEEEE. There are 15 residues in the CDR3. For the CDR3, the DNA is TGTGCCAGCAGCCGGGGAAAGGGTGGAACCTACGAGCAGTACTTC. Translating gives CASSRGKGGTYEQYF.

This clonotype was observed a few times. The gene calls are TRBV20-1 and TRBJ2-7, with D perhaps matching TRBD2 (5 bases). The V gene's germline CDR1 is DFQATT and CDR2 SNEGSKA (reference sequence). The CDR3 covers 11 residues. CDR3 sequence (DNA): TGCAGCCTAACTAGAACCTACGAGCAGTACTTC. Translating gives CSLTRTYEQYF.

This rearrangement joins TRBV12-3 or TRBV12-4 to TRBJ2-5, with D perhaps given as TRBD1 or TRBD2 (5 bases each). Trimming pared 5 bases from V and 5 bases from J, leaving 18 bases between. The CDR3 totals 15 residues. This CDR3 is CASSGSGPVMETQYF. The CDR3 DNA is TGTGCCAGCAGTGGTTCGGGGCCGGTGATGGAGACCCAGTACTTC.

This clonotype was seen at least ten times. This chain links TRBV7-2 with TRBJ2-7; D call uncertain. Trimming took off 6 bases at V and 0 bases at J, with 9 bases between the two ends. The length of the CDR3 is 13 residues. Looked up from germline, CDR1 is SGHTA and CDR2 is FQGNSA. This CDR3 is CASSSRSSYEQYF. In DNA form, the CDR3 reads TGTGCCAGCAGTTCACGGAGCTCCTACGAGCAGTACTTC.

This clonotype turned up a few times. The chain is built from TRBV19 and TRBJ2-7; 7 bases align to TRBD1. CDR3 length: 12 residues. Germline CDR1 is LNHDA and CDR2 is SQIVND (reference sequence). J gave up 2 bases and V 6 bases, and 1 base lay outside the gene matches. CDR3 residues: CASRGTAYEQYF. CDR3 in DNA: TGTGCCAGTAGAGGGACAGCCTACGAGCAGTACTTC.

Written as DNA, the CDR3 is TGCAGTGCTAGACTAGCGGACCCAACAGATACGCAGTATTTT. Translation: CSARLADPTDTQYF. The chain couples TRBV20-1 to TRBJ2-3; 7 positions agree with TRBD2. There are 14 residues in the CDR3. Germline V gives CDR1 DFQATT, CDR2 SNEGSKA (reference sequence). V dropped 2 bases and J dropped 3; count of bases not matched to a gene: 5.

In its sample, this clonotype was seen once. The chain joins TRBV12-3 or TRBV12-4 to TRBJ2-1; maybe TRBD1 (6 bases). The CDR3 sequence is 14 residues long. The V and J ends lost 2 bases and 9 bases respectively, with 14 bases between them. The CDR3 loop reads CASSLFGTGSEQFF. CDR3 coding DNA: TGTGCCAGCAGTTTATTCGGAACAGGGAGTGAGCAGTTCTTC.

The V and J genes are TRBV3-1 and TRBJ1-2, with 10 bases lining up with TRBD1. Unmatched junction bases numbered 8, after V lost 3 bases and J lost 1 base. The CDR3 runs to 17 residues. Germline V lookup: CDR1 LGHDT, CDR2 YNNKEL (reference sequence). In DNA form, the CDR3 reads TGTGCCAGCAGCCAGAGGATGGGGACAGGGGTTAACTATGGCTACACCTTC. Translated, it gives CASSQRMGTGVNYGYTF.

The rearrangement joins TRBV20-1 to TRBJ2-5; D unresolved. This CDR3 has 12 amino acids. V shed 0 bases and J shed 9 bases, with 11 bases lying between them. Germline V gene data show CDR1 as DFQATT and CDR2 as SNEGSKA (reference sequence). The CDR3 coding sequence is TGCAGTGCTAGAGATTGGACGTCGGCCCAGTACTTC. Translating it yields CSARDWTSAQYF.

This chain connects TRBV5-6 to TRBJ2-7, with a weak D call TRBD1 (6 bases). V was shortened by 0 bases and J by 4 bases, with 14 bases between the two germline ends. The CDR3 has 15 residues. Germline-derived CDR1 and CDR2 are SGHDT and YYEEEE. CDR3 protein: CASSLEAQGQYEQYF. In nucleotides, the CDR3 is TGTGCCAGCAGCTTGGAAGCCCAGGGGCAGTACGAGCAGTACTTC.

V usage is TRBV6-2 or TRBV6-3 and J usage is TRBJ2-3; 7 nucleotides align to TRBD1. The trim removed 7 bases at V and 4 bases at J, leaving 8 bases unmatched. Germline CDR1 reads MNHEY; CDR2 reads SVGEGT. The CDR3 contains 14 residues. The CDR3 loop reads CASTSTGSADTQYF. The CDR3 nucleotides read TGTGCCAGCACTTCGACAGGGTCGGCAGATACGCAGTATTTT.

This clonotype showed up many times. As DNA, the CDR3 is TGTGCCACCAGCAGATATCAGGGCAATGAGCAGTTCTTC. It specifies CATSRYQGNEQFF. The chain recombines TRBV15 with TRBJ2-1, with D possibly TRBD1 on 5 matching bases. Germline loops: CDR1 LNHNV, CDR2 YYDKDF (reference sequence). The CDR3 runs 13 residues. Trimming left V 2 bases short and J 6 bases short, with 8 bases between.

This clonotype showed up just a few times. The V and J genes are TRBV7-9 and TRBJ2-5; D is perhaps TRBD2 (5 bases). V shed 1 base and J shed 1 base, with 16 bases lying between them. The germline V gene encodes CDR1 SEHNR and CDR2 FQNEAQ (reference sequence). This CDR3 contains 17 residues. CDR3 amino acids: CASSLGLGLDLQETQYF. The CDR3 DNA sequence: TGTGCCAGCAGCTTAGGGCTCGGACTCGATCTCCAAGAGACCCAGTACTTC.

V is TRBV5-1 and J is TRBJ1-1; D remains unclear. This CDR3 contains 16 residues. Germline CDR1 is SGHRS and CDR2 is YFSETQ. V was pared by 1 base and J by 0 bases, with 13 bases between. The CDR3, as DNA: TGCGCCAGCAGCTTGAATGGGCGTTCCTTGAACACTGAAGCTTTCTTT. Translation: CASSLNGRSLNTEAFF.

The rearrangement uses TRBV7-8 and TRBJ1-5; D is ambiguous. Germline CDR1 SGHVS, CDR2 FQNEAQ. Trimming stripped 5 bases from V and 0 bases from J, with 8 bases between. The CDR3 runs to 14 residues. CDR3 sequence (DNA): TGTGCCAGCAGCCACACGGATAGCAATCAGCCCCAGCATTTT. Its protein is CASSHTDSNQPQHF.

This clonotype has just one count. The chain is built from TRBV6-1 and TRBJ1-4; perhaps TRBD1 as D (5 bases). This CDR3 has 17 residues. The V end was cut by 2 bases, the J end by 4 bases, with 17 bases between. Germline V lookup: CDR1 MNHNS, CDR2 SASEGT. CDR3 DNA sequence: TGTGCCAGCAGTGAAATCCCGGGGGGGGGTCTTAATGAAAAACTGTTTTTT. It specifies CASSEIPGGGLNEKLFF.

This clonotype was counted a few times. J is TRBJ1-4 and V is TRBV5-5; no clear D gene. The CDR3 covers 14 residues. The germline CDR1 and CDR2 sequences are SGHKS and YYEKEE (reference sequence). The V end lost 1 base, the J end lost 5 bases, and 9 bases lay between the germline ends. CDR3 coding DNA: TGTGCCAGCAGCTTGTCCGCGCTGAATGAAAAACTGTTTTTT. It codes for CASSLSALNEKLFF.

This chain links TRBV18 with TRBJ1-2; TRBD1 matches at 10 bases. The junction had 5 bases not matched to a gene; V was cut back by 3 bases and J by 7 bases. This CDR3 comprises 14 residues. In germline, CDR1 is KGHSH, CDR2 LQKENI. The CDR3 loop is CASSPDRGRFGYTF. The CDR3, as DNA: TGTGCCAGCTCACCTGACAGGGGGCGCTTTGGCTACACCTTC. Full variable domain (rest looked up from reference TRBV18 and TRBJ1-2): NAGVMQNPRHLVRRRGQEARLRCSPMKGHSHVYWYRQLPEEGLKFMVYLQKENIIDESGMPKERFSAEFPKEGPSILRIQQVVRGDSAAYFCASSPDRGRFGYTFGSGTRLTVV.

This chain connects TRBV29-1 to TRBJ2-5; D is ambiguous. Germline V CDR1 and CDR2: SQVTM, ANQGSEA. The CDR3 length is 13 residues. V lost 1 base, J lost 9 bases, and 15 bases lay in between. For the CDR3, the DNA is TGCAGCGTTGAAGCCTCCCCCGCGCCGGCCCAGTACTTC. It yields the protein CSVEASPAPAQYF. The whole variable domain, filled in from reference TRBV29-1 and TRBJ2-5, reads SAVISQKPSRDICQRGTSLTIQCQVDSQVTMMFWYRQQPGQSLTLIATANQGSEATYESGFVIDKFPISRPNLTFSTLTVSNMSPEDSSIYLCSVEASPAPAQYFGPGTRLLVL.

This clonotype was seen a few times. The gene calls are TRBV7-2 and TRBJ1-2; D gene ambiguous. The germline V and J ends were trimmed by 5 bases and 3 bases, with 16 bases remaining between them. The germline V gene encodes CDR1 SGHTA and CDR2 FQGNSA. CDR3 size: 15 residues. The CDR3 region is CASSLVYGIDYGYTF. The CDR3 bases are TGTGCCAGCAGCCTAGTCTATGGTATCGACTATGGCTACACCTTC.

This clonotype appeared a few times. The CDR3 nucleotides are TGTGCCAGCAGCCTGGACCCTGCGGGGGAGCAGTACTTC. Its translation: CASSLDPAGEQYF. The rearrangement links TRBV7-2 to TRBJ2-7, with D perhaps matching TRBD2 (6 bases). CDR3 length: 13 amino acids. Germline V gene lookup returns CDR1 SGHTA and CDR2 FQGNSA. The V gene lost 5 bases and the J gene lost 7 bases, with 15 bases spanning the gap.

This clonotype has only a few counts. This chain joins TRBV6-1 and TRBJ1-5, with D perhaps TRBD1 (6 bases). Trimming shortened V by 3 bases and J by 3 bases, and 9 bases separated the two germline ends. The CDR3 runs to 14 residues. Germline lookup yields CDR1 MNHNS and CDR2 SASEGT. CDR3 DNA: TGTGCCAGCAGTGACGGGGGCCACAATCAGCCCCAGCATTTT. Its translation: CASSDGGHNQPQHF.

This CDR3 reads CASSIRQVNSNQPQHF. Here the CDR3 DNA reads TGTGCCAGTAGTATTCGACAGGTTAATAGCAATCAGCCCCAGCATTTT. V usage is TRBV19 and J usage is TRBJ1-5, with D possibly being TRBD1 (6 bases). The CDR3 contains 16 residues. V lost 3 bases, J lost 0 bases, and 12 bases lay in between. Germline CDR1 LNHDA, CDR2 SQIVND (reference sequence).

V is TRBV5-5 and J is TRBJ2-2; the D gene is possibly TRBD2 (7 bases). CDR1 is SGHKS and CDR2 is YYEKEE in the germline V gene (reference sequence). V was cut by 3 bases and J by 4 bases, with 19 bases left in between. This CDR3 has 17 residues. The CDR3 bases are TGTGCCAGCAGCTCCAGTCCGCGGGGGCCCAGCACCGGGGAGCTGTTTTTT. Amino acids: CASSSSPRGPSTGELFF.

In this sample, this clonotype turned up a few times. The chain has TRBV12-3 or TRBV12-4 and TRBJ2-2; D is unclear. Trimming took off 0 bases at V and 7 bases at J, with 12 bases between the two ends. CDR3 length: 15 residues. The CDR3 DNA follows: TGTGCCAGCAGTTTAGCGCGCCCCCCCGGCGGGGAGCTGTTTTTT. It is translated as CASSLARPPGGELFF.

The rearrangement joins TRBV12-3 or TRBV12-4 to TRBJ2-3, with D hard to call. V was pared by 3 bases and J by 4 bases, with 14 bases between. CDR3 length equals 15 residues. The CDR3 loop is CASSFGYGIADTQYF. The CDR3 bases are TGTGCCAGCAGTTTTGGGTACGGAATCGCAGATACGCAGTATTTT.

This clonotype was detected only a few times. DNA for the CDR3: TGTGCCAGCAGTTTAGCAGTGTCAGGGATCCCCAGCACAGATACGCAGTATTTT. Translating gives CASSLAVSGIPSTDTQYF. V is TRBV12-3 or TRBV12-4 and J is TRBJ2-3, with TRBD1 as a possible D gene (5 bases). V was trimmed by 0 bases and J by 0 bases, leaving 16 bases between them. CDR3 size: 18 residues.

This chain connects TRBV6-2 or TRBV6-3 to TRBJ2-5, with D unresolved. CDR3 length: 17 residues. Germline CDR1 MNHEY, CDR2 SVGEGT. With 2 bases removed from V and 0 bases from J, the gap between germline ends came to 16 bases. The DNA of the CDR3 is TGTGCCAGCAGTTACGGCGTCTCCCTGGGCTACCAAGAGACCCAGTACTTC. Translating gives CASSYGVSLGYQETQYF.